The clone carrying this T cell receptor beta chain appeared many times. The antigen is not known. The data stem from a study of T cells in Graves' hyperthyroidism and ophthalmopathy. About the study: Peripheral blood was drawn at first diagnosis, prior to all treatment.

Researchers amplified the TCR beta CDR3 regions from RNA transcripts. HTBI primers drove first-round RT-PCR of the TCR CDR3. TCRdb itself ran the multiplex PCR reads through MiXCR, one entry per CDR3 protein. The sample has about 480,000 distinct CDR3 sequences, approximately 15% seen once. The CDR3 length is 14 residues. V lost 7 bases, J lost 2 bases, and 13 bases lay in between. If no ophthalmopathy progression occurred within 18 months, Graves' hyperthyroidism was stable. Overall study results and limits: Model-based prediction identified ophthalmopathy a median 6.5 months prior to its onset. Blood held most thyroid clonotypes expanded above 0.001 frequency.

Sequenced sample: blood. The receptor was isolated from a woman aged 18-29 years with Graves' hyperthyroidism. The genes are TRBV12-3 or TRBV12-4 and TRBJ2-3; unclear D gene. DNA for the CDR3: TGTGCCAGCAACCTAGGTGGCTCCACAGATACGCAGTATTTT. This codes for CASNLGGSTDTQYF.